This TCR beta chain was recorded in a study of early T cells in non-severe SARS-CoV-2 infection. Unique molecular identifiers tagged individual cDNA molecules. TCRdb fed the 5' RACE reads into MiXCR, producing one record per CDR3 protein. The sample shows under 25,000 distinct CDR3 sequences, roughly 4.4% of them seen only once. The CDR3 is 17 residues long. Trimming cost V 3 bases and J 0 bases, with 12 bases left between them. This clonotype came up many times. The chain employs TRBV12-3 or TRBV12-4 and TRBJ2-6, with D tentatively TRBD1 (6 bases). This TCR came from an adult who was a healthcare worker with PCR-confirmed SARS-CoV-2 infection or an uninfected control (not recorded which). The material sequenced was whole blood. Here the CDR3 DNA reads TGTGCCAGCAGTTTTTGGACAGATATCTCTGGGGCCAACGTCCTGACTTTC. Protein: CASSFWTDISGANVLTF.